The 17 T cell receptor beta chains given below trace back to one sample, sequenced in a study of T cell repertoires in cytomegalovirus infection. These TCRs are of unknown antigen specificity. TCRdb itself ran the reads through MiXCR, one entry per CDR3 protein. The data hold 110,000 or so distinct CDR3 sequences, with 30% observed a single time. Here the sequenced sample was CD8+ T cells from cultured PBMCs, taken from culture after CMV antigen stimulation. The receptors stem from a human donor in good health (CMV status not recorded). Some clones in this sample may be carry-over from other donors' samples.

The gene calls are TRBV7-6 and TRBJ2-3; D is possibly TRBD2 (5 bases). Germline CDR1 SGHVS, CDR2 FNYEAQ. This CDR3 region has 15 residues. V was clipped by 5 bases and J by 2 bases, with 14 bases between them. The CDR3, as DNA: TGTGCCAGCAGCCCCGCCGGGATACCCACAGATACGCAGTATTTT. Its translation: CASSPAGIPTDTQYF.

This rearrangement joins TRBV19 to TRBJ1-1; tentative D call: TRBD1 (5 bases). This CDR3 spans 12 amino acids. Germline CDR1 and CDR2: LNHDA and SQIVND (reference sequence). V was cut by 5 bases and J by 8 bases, with 12 bases left in between. The DNA for the CDR3 is TGTGCCAGTAGTCCGGGACTTCTCGAAGCTTTCTTT. This codes for CASSPGLLEAFF.

V usage is TRBV7-2 and J usage is TRBJ2-7; 7 positions agree with TRBD2. Germline V gene lookup returns CDR1 SGHTA and CDR2 FQGNSA. V lost 1 base and J lost 4; bases outside the gene matches: 10. The CDR3 contains 16 residues. Here the CDR3 reads CASSLGSGSGVYEQYF. The CDR3 nucleotides read TGTGCCAGCAGCTTAGGTTCGGGAAGCGGGGTTTACGAGCAGTACTTC.

This clonotype was counted only a few times. The gene calls are TRBV7-8 and TRBJ2-7; 8 bases agree with TRBD1. The CDR3 has 16 amino acids. Unmatched junction bases numbered 7, after V lost 3 bases and J lost 0 bases. Germline-derived CDR1 and CDR2 are SGHVS and FQNEAQ. The chain's CDR3 is CASSLADREFSYEQYF. CDR3 DNA: TGTGCCAGCAGCTTGGCGGACAGGGAGTTCTCCTACGAGCAGTACTTC.

The gene calls are TRBV6-2 or TRBV6-3 and TRBJ1-1; maybe TRBD1 (5 bases). The V end was cut by 6 bases, the J end by 0 bases, with 11 bases between. This CDR3 comprises 14 residues. Germline V gene sequence: CDR1 MNHEY, CDR2 SVGEGT. The CDR3 protein is CASRRDSMNTEAFF. The CDR3 DNA reads TGTGCCAGCAGACGAGACAGTATGAACACTGAAGCTTTCTTT.

The rearrangement joins TRBV2 to TRBJ2-1; the D is unclear. The CDR3 consists of 15 residues. The V end lost 4 bases, the J end lost 0 bases, and 10 bases lay between the germline ends. Germline CDR1 and CDR2: SNHLY and FYNNEI. The CDR3 sequence: CASSAASPSYNEQFF. DNA for the CDR3: TGTGCCAGCAGTGCCGCCTCCCCCTCCTACAATGAGCAGTTCTTC.

This clonotype has only one observation. The chain is built from TRBV4-1 and TRBJ2-3; a weak D match, TRBD2 (5 bases). This CDR3 region has 15 residues. Trimming left V 1 base short and J 5 bases short, with 13 bases between. The germline CDR1 and CDR2 sequences are MGHRA and YSYEKL. This CDR3 reads CASSQGSSAGDTQYF. The CDR3 DNA sequence: TGCGCCAGCAGCCAAGGGTCCAGCGCGGGAGATACGCAGTATTTT.

This clonotype was counted only a few times. The chain carries TRBV4-1 and TRBJ1-2; D call uncertain. V was pared by 0 bases and J by 4 bases, with 18 bases between. There are 17 residues in the CDR3. Germline assignment: CDR1 MGHRA and CDR2 YSYEKL. CDR3 in amino acids: CASSQEGPALGFYGYTF. The CDR3 DNA sequence: TGCGCCAGCAGCCAAGAGGGCCCGGCCTTGGGGTTCTATGGCTACACCTTC.

This chain connects TRBV5-6 to TRBJ1-1, with TRBD1 identical over 8 bases. Germline CDR1 reads SGHDT; CDR2 reads YYEEEE. The CDR3 has 15 residues. The V segment lost 0 bases and the J segment 6 bases; nucleotides outside the gene matches: 7. The CDR3 region is CASSLARTGISEAFF. The DNA of the CDR3 is TGTGCCAGCAGCTTGGCAAGGACAGGGATATCTGAAGCTTTCTTT.

CDR3 protein: CSASVTGGRNEQFF. CDR3 DNA: TGCAGTGCTAGTGTGACAGGGGGTAGGAATGAGCAGTTCTTC. V gene TRBV20-1 combines with J gene TRBJ2-1; TRBD1 aligns across 9 bases. Germline values: CDR1 DFQATT, CDR2 SNEGSKA (reference sequence). V shed 3 bases and J 7 bases; nucleotides not matched to a gene: 7. This CDR3 spans 14 amino acids.

The V call is TRBV11-1, the J call TRBJ2-3; 10 positions match TRBD2. V gave up 6 bases and J gave up 4 bases; unmatched junction bases: 7. The CDR3 is 15 amino acids. Germline V CDR1 and CDR2: SGHAT, FQDESV (reference sequence). CDR3 sequence (DNA): TGTGCCAGCAGACCCAGCGGGGGGGCATCAGATACGCAGTATTTT. It codes for CASRPSGGASDTQYF.

This clonotype was seen only a few times. This sequence joins TRBV7-2 and TRBJ2-7; 7 nucleotides line up with TRBD1. Per the germline V gene, CDR1 is SGHTA and CDR2 is FQGNSA. The J segment lost 2 bases and the V segment lost 1 base, leaving 14 bases of the junction unmatched. The CDR3 sequence is 18 residues long. The CDR3 bases are TGTGCCAGCAGCTTAGACGGGGACAGTACGTCCCGTCCCTACGAGCAGTACTTC. Protein product: CASSLDGDSTSRPYEQYF.

This chain links TRBV7-2 with TRBJ2-2; 7 nucleotides align to TRBD2. Germline CDR1 reads SGHTA; CDR2 reads FQGNSA. The CDR3 runs 16 residues. The V gene end was trimmed by 5 bases and the J gene end by 5 bases; junction bases not matched to a gene: 11. For the CDR3, the DNA is TGTGCCAGCAGCCCCCCGGTTCCGGGGGGAACCGGGGAGCTGTTTTTT. Its protein product is CASSPPVPGGTGELFF.

V and J are TRBV6-6 and TRBJ2-1; D unresolved. Trimming cost V 10 bases and J 1 base, with 8 bases left between them. CDR1 is MNHNY, CDR2 SVGAGI, per germline (reference sequence). The CDR3 sequence is 12 residues long. CDR3 in amino acids: CATSESYNEQFF. The CDR3 nucleotides read TGTGCCACCTCTGAATCCTACAATGAGCAGTTCTTC.

V usage is TRBV6-5 and J usage is TRBJ1-1; D unresolved. V gave up 0 bases and J gave up 2 bases, with 13 bases separating them. CDR1 and CDR2 from the germline V gene are MNHEY and SVGAGI. The CDR3 totals 16 residues. CDR3 bases: TGTGCCAGCAGTTACTCGACGCGGGGAACAAACACTGAAGCTTTCTTT. Protein: CASSYSTRGTNTEAFF.

This clonotype was detected a few times. The chain combines TRBV6-5 with TRBJ2-5; D may be TRBD2 (6 bases). This CDR3 spans 18 amino acids. V lost 0 bases and J lost 0, with 17 bases in between. Looked up from germline, CDR1 is MNHEY and CDR2 is SVGAGI. The CDR3 here is CASSYSGLASAYQETQYF. CDR3 bases: TGTGCCAGCAGTTACTCGGGTCTGGCTAGCGCGTACCAAGAGACCCAGTACTTC.

This clonotype was found many times. The chain joins TRBV14 to TRBJ2-1; D may be TRBD2 (7 bases). The CDR3 is 15 residues long. Trimming shortened V by 3 bases and J by 12 bases, and 21 bases separated the two germline ends. Germline lookup yields CDR1 SGHDN and CDR2 FVKESK. CDR3 residues: CASSHMGGGWFGQFF. The CDR3, as DNA: TGTGCCAGCAGCCACATGGGGGGGGGCTGGTTCGGGCAGTTCTTC.